Following are 17 T cell receptor beta chains from one sample sequenced in a study of blood T cell repertoires in COVID-19. The protocol was immunoSEQ multiplex PCR, while the TCRdb copy is restricted to in-frame clones and leaves out a portion. The data hold about 59,000 clones, with roughly 87% observed a single time. The sequenced material came from peripheral blood. The origin of the receptors is a man older than 75 in a cohort sampled during active COVID-19.

This sequence joins TRBV11-2 and TRBJ2-7; TRBD2 agrees at 9 bases. The V gene's germline CDR1 is SGHAT and CDR2 FQNNGV. V dropped 0 bases and J dropped 4; count of bases not matched to a gene: 10. CDR3 length: 17 residues. Written as DNA, the CDR3 is TGTGCCAGCAGCTTAGAGGCGGGTAGCGGGAGTTTGTACGAGCAGTACTTC. The encoded protein is CASSLEAGSGSLYEQYF.

CDR3 region: CASSESLGGGTDTQYF. The CDR3 DNA sequence: TGCGCCAGCAGTGAGTCGTTAGGGGGGGGCACAGATACGCAGTATTTT. The J gene is TRBJ2-3, the V gene TRBV10-2; a possible D gene is TRBD2 (7 bases). V lost 0 bases, J lost 1 base, and 11 bases lay in between. Germline CDR1 and CDR2: WSHSY and SAAADI. The CDR3 contains 16 residues.

V and J are TRBV7-9 and TRBJ2-3; 8 bases are shared with TRBD2. CDR1 SEHNR and CDR2 FQNEAQ come from the germline V gene (reference sequence). CDR3 length equals 15 residues. J lost 4 bases, V lost 3 bases, and 6 bases had no gene match. CDR3 DNA: TGTGCCAGCAGCTTCTCCCCGGGGGGGCCAGATACGCAGTATTTT. Protein sequence: CASSFSPGGPDTQYF.

V is TRBV7-2 and J is TRBJ1-5, with D possibly being TRBD1 (6 bases). V was clipped by 3 bases and J by 4 bases, with 10 bases between them. CDR3 length: 14 residues. Per germline, CDR1 SGHTA and CDR2 FQGNSA. The CDR3 DNA reads TGTGCCAGCAGCTTGCGCCAGGGGAATCAGCCCCAGCATTTT. Amino acid sequence: CASSLRQGNQPQHF.

The chain couples TRBV10-2 to TRBJ1-6; D gene ambiguous. From germline, CDR1 is WSHSY and CDR2 SAAADI. V dropped 7 bases and J dropped 10 bases, with 11 bases sitting between them. This CDR3 comprises 12 residues. The CDR3 region is CASTAGESPLHF. CDR3 sequence (DNA): TGCGCCAGCACCGCCGGGGAATCACCCCTCCACTTT.

This clone was seen only once. V usage is TRBV15 and J usage is TRBJ2-5; 7 bases fit TRBD1. The CDR3 spans 18 residues. From germline, CDR1 is LNHNV and CDR2 YYDKDF (reference sequence). The ends lost 2 bases at V and 2 bases at J; junction bases unmatched: 14. The chain's CDR3 is CATSRFPFEPGQQETQYF. For the CDR3, the DNA is TGTGCCACCAGCAGATTTCCCTTCGAGCCGGGACAGCAAGAGACCCAGTACTTC.

J is TRBJ2-7 and V is TRBV4-1, with 8 positions matching TRBD1. The CDR3 sequence is 15 residues long. CDR1 MGHRA and CDR2 YSYEKL come from the germline V gene. Trimming took 2 bases from V and 1 from J; bases not matched to a gene: 4. The CDR3 sequence is CASSQRTGISYEQYF. The CDR3 DNA follows: TGCGCCAGCAGCCAAAGGACAGGGATTTCCTACGAGCAGTACTTC.

The chain has TRBV5-5 and TRBJ2-7; no reliable D call. Germline CDR1 is SGHKS and CDR2 is YYEKEE (reference sequence). The CDR3 spans 13 residues. Trimming took off 0 bases at V and 3 bases at J, with 7 bases between the two ends. CDR3 DNA sequence: TGTGCCAGCAGCTTGGTACAGTACTACGAGCAGTACTTC. It is translated as CASSLVQYYEQYF.

The V gene is TRBV6-1, the J gene TRBJ1-1; 8 bases are a match to TRBD1. V lost 2 bases, J lost 4 bases, and 0 bases stayed unmatched. This CDR3 is built from 13 residues. Germline V gives CDR1 MNHNS, CDR2 SASEGT. The CDR3 coding sequence is TGTGCCAGCAGTGAACAGGGGGCCACTGAAGCTTTCTTT. Translating it yields CASSEQGATEAFF.

The genes are TRBV30 and TRBJ1-4; possibly TRBD1 for D (6 bases). The CDR3 is 17 residues long. The V gene's germline CDR1 is GTSNPN and CDR2 SVGIG (reference sequence). V lost 0 bases to trimming and J lost 2 bases, with 16 bases between them. CDR3 in DNA: TGTGCCTGGAGTGTAATCAGGGGTCAATCCACTAATGAAAAACTGTTTTTT. It encodes CAWSVIRGQSTNEKLFF.

V gene TRBV10-3 combines with J gene TRBJ2-2; 7 bases fit TRBD1. Germline CDR1 is ENHRY and CDR2 is SYGVKD. V dropped 6 bases and J dropped 5; count of bases not matched to a gene: 9. The CDR3 has 15 amino acids. The CDR3 region has the DNA TGTGCCATCAGCGGCTTGACAGGGAGAACCGGGGAGCTGTTTTTT. Translation gives CAISGLTGRTGELFF.

The chain combines TRBV30 with TRBJ2-3; 9 bases map to TRBD1. CDR3 length: 12 amino acids. CDR1 GTSNPN and CDR2 SVGIG come from the germline V gene (reference sequence). The J segment lost 3 bases and the V segment lost 5 bases, leaving 0 bases of the junction unmatched. CDR3 sequence (DNA): TGTGCCTGGGACAGGGGGACAGATACGCAGTATTTT. Translating it yields CAWDRGTDTQYF. Based on the CDR3 plus reference TRBV30 and TRBJ2-3, the full variable domain is SQTIHQWPATLVQPVGSPLSLECTVEGTSNPNLYWYRQAAGRGLQLLFYSVGIGQISSEVPQNLSASRPQDRQFILSSKKLLLSDSGFYLCAWDRGTDTQYFGPGTRLTVL.

The rearrangement links TRBV11-3 to TRBJ2-2; 9 bases fit TRBD1. Trimming at V came to 5 bases and at J to 8 bases, leaving 9 bases not matched to a gene. CDR3 size: 15 residues. Per the germline V gene, CDR1 is SGHNT and CDR2 is YENEEA. This CDR3 is CASSPRQGVGGELFF. CDR3 sequence (DNA): TGTGCCAGCAGCCCCCGACAGGGGGTGGGAGGGGAGCTGTTTTTT.

This chain links TRBV5-1 with TRBJ2-2; D possibly corresponds to TRBD1 (6 bases). V lost 3 bases and J 1 base, leaving 7 bases between the germline ends. Germline CDR1 is SGHRS and CDR2 is YFSETQ. The CDR3 runs to 14 residues. This CDR3 is CASSSGQNTGELFF. CDR3 sequence (DNA): TGCGCCAGCAGCTCGGGACAGAACACCGGGGAGCTGTTTTTT.

J is TRBJ2-5 and V is TRBV7-2, with TRBD2 as a possible D gene (5 bases). The V gene lost 6 bases and the J gene lost 6 bases, with 17 bases spanning the gap. CDR1 and CDR2 from the germline V gene are SGHTA and FQGNSA. CDR3 length: 14 amino acids. The CDR3, as DNA: TGTGCCAGCAGAAGCGCCCTAGGACTCCAGACCCAGTACTTC. The encoded protein is CASRSALGLQTQYF.

V usage is TRBV30 and J usage is TRBJ1-5; D gene unclear. Trimming cost V 2 bases and J 0 bases, with 14 bases left between them. CDR1 and CDR2 (germline): GTSNPN, SVGIG (reference sequence). The CDR3 sequence is 16 residues long. The CDR3 loop reads CAWSPETGNSNQPQHF. The CDR3 nucleotides read TGTGCCTGGAGTCCTGAGACGGGGAATAGCAATCAGCCCCAGCATTTT.

The chain joins TRBV6-6 to TRBJ2-7, with 7 positions matching TRBD2. V lost 5 bases to trimming and J lost 0 bases; unmatched junction nucleotides: 13. This CDR3 has 17 residues. In germline, CDR1 is MNHNY, CDR2 SVGAGI (reference sequence). This CDR3 reads CASSRHKTSANSYEQYF. In DNA form, the CDR3 reads TGTGCCAGCAGTCGGCACAAAACTAGCGCGAACTCCTACGAGCAGTACTTC.